This T cell receptor beta chain emerged from a study of blood T cells in healthy people across ages. Whole-study findings and limits: TCR beta diversity per million T cells fell roughly linearly with age. Any changes in expanded clonotypes were possibly confounded, as donor CMV status remained unknown.

Together with a sample-barcoded 5' primer, a J-beta primer mix was included in a second PCR lasting roughly 7 to 11 cycles. In TCRdb, the 5' RACE reads were re-called with MiXCR into one record per CDR3 protein. The data hold about 1.7 million distinct CDR3 sequences, with 25% to 30% observed a single time. This clonotype was counted only a few times. Its specificity is not known. CDR1 and CDR2 (germline): ENHRY, SYGVKD. This CDR3 spans 15 amino acids. V was clipped by 5 bases and J by 0 bases, with 12 bases between them. Around 10 milliliters of peripheral blood were drawn from each donor. Samples each had at least 5 micrograms of total RNA extracted.

The TCR comes from a woman between 25 and 40 years old in good health. The sequenced sample consisted of blood. V gene TRBV10-3 combines with J gene TRBJ2-3; a weak D match, TRBD2 (5 bases). This CDR3 is CAISQLASSTDTQYF. DNA of the CDR3: TGTGCCATCAGTCAGCTAGCCTCTAGCACAGATACGCAGTATTTT.